This is a list of T cell receptor beta chains from one sample in a study of beta chain features in type 1 diabetes. Generated by immunoSEQ multiplex PCR, the TCRdb table keeps only in-frame clones and is missing some. This table has about 110,000 clones, 40% appearing once. Input material: stem cell memory CD4+ T cells from blood. The origin of the receptors is a young woman in good health. Both conserved end residues are part of each CDR3. Each record gives: V gene, CDR3 protein.

V gene: TRBV15; CDR3 protein: CATSRVRGQGRYEQYF
V gene: TRBV5-1; CDR3 protein: CASSIQVHSYEQYF
V gene: TRBV7-2; CDR3 protein: CASRRGREGSGELFF
V gene: TRBV5-1; CDR3 protein: CASSLESRSYNEQFF
V gene: TRBV4-1; CDR3 protein: CASSQGASSGANVLTF
V gene: TRBV7-9; CDR3 protein: CASSLAGGSNQPQHF
V gene: TRBV28; CDR3 protein: CASNADRAYGYTF
V gene: TRBV7-2; CDR3 protein: CASSTGLAGLTDTQYF
V gene: TRBV27; CDR3 protein: CASSIRGLRAGHVWTSGSYEQYF
V gene: TRBV7-9; CDR3 protein: CASSNGQARPQHF
V gene: TRBV7-2; CDR3 protein: CASSLSRNTGELFF
V gene: TRBV13; CDR3 protein: CASRQGQWGYNEQFF
V gene: TRBV9; CDR3 protein: CASSGRQGLNTEAFF
V gene: TRBV18; CDR3 protein: CASSPTGDGYTF
V gene: TRBV2; CDR3 protein: CASSRLGPDTQYF
V gene: TRBV11-2; CDR3 protein: CASSLRDRYEQYF
V gene: TRBV7-3; CDR3 protein: CASSPGVNYGYTF
V gene: TRBV5-1; CDR3 protein: CASSWGGSGSDTQYF
V gene: TRBV29-1; CDR3 protein: CSVLNPGSYGYTF
V gene: TRBV28; CDR3 protein: CASSSLQGRIEKLFF
V gene: TRBV27; CDR3 protein: CASGYRDSQETQYF
V gene: TRBV4-1; CDR3 protein: CASSQAGTVNTGELFF
V gene: TRBV7-2; CDR3 protein: CASSLVLAGDNEQFF
V gene: TRBV9; CDR3 protein: CASSVGNSGNTIYF
V gene: TRBV18; CDR3 protein: CASSPTARLAGETQYF
V gene: TRBV18; CDR3 protein: CASSPYRDISNQPQHF
V gene: TRBV7-2; CDR3 protein: CASSLGDWRTQYF
V gene: TRBV30; CDR3 protein: CAWSVMEGPTYEQYF
V gene: TRBV2; CDR3 protein: CASRKTEAKNIQYF
V gene: TRBV10-3; CDR3 protein: CAIRSAGTSGSMTEQFF
V gene: TRBV27; CDR3 protein: CASSFRVPTTGRSSYEQYF
V gene: TRBV28; CDR3 protein: CAYNSGSNHEQFF
V gene: TRBV7-2; CDR3 protein: CASSSTGLGYTF
V gene: TRBV4-1; CDR3 protein: CASSQESRLRYEQYF
V gene: TRBV27; CDR3 protein: CASSLQAGQGNNEQFF
V gene: TRBV27; CDR3 protein: CASSPLGVLIPKLFF
V gene: TRBV14; CDR3 protein: CASSLNGSRYPYEQYF
V gene: TRBV6-1; CDR3 protein: CASSAGTGGNEKLFF
V gene: TRBV29-1; CDR3 protein: CTDLKKTIENIQYF
V gene: TRBV7-9; CDR3 protein: CASSLPQTGNGYTF
V gene: TRBV7-9; CDR3 protein: CASIAGPMLPNTEAFF
V gene: TRBV2; CDR3 protein: CASRSPGQPQHF
V gene: TRBV6-1; CDR3 protein: CASSEAFLGSQETQYF
V gene: TRBV7-2; CDR3 protein: CASSLTGDTQYF
V gene: TRBV5-4; CDR3 protein: CASSLGQTNEQFF
V gene: TRBV2; CDR3 protein: CASSDQGYEKLFF
V gene: TRBV7-9; CDR3 protein: CASSPREGGNQPQHF
V gene: TRBV28; CDR3 protein: CASQGAGLNQPQHF
V gene: TRBV11-3; CDR3 protein: CASSQGQGIYNEQFF
V gene: TRBV9; CDR3 protein: CASSFSGGQAFF
V gene: TRBV18; CDR3 protein: CASSEQGRANQPQHF
V gene: TRBV15; CDR3 protein: CATSRSSGSEETQYF
V gene: TRBV15; CDR3 protein: CATSRVDTLYEQYF
V gene: TRBV30; CDR3 protein: CAWSVLGLRSTDTQYF
V gene: TRBV6-6; CDR3 protein: CASSPKREVYEQYF
V gene: TRBV11-2; CDR3 protein: CASSLGTSGSTGELFF
V gene: TRBV7-2; CDR3 protein: CASSLVGVERKQYF
V gene: TRBV7-2; CDR3 protein: CASSPRIAGGREQYF
V gene: TRBV7-9; CDR3 protein: CASSLDGRADTQYF
V gene: TRBV7-2; CDR3 protein: CASSRQGGTEAFF